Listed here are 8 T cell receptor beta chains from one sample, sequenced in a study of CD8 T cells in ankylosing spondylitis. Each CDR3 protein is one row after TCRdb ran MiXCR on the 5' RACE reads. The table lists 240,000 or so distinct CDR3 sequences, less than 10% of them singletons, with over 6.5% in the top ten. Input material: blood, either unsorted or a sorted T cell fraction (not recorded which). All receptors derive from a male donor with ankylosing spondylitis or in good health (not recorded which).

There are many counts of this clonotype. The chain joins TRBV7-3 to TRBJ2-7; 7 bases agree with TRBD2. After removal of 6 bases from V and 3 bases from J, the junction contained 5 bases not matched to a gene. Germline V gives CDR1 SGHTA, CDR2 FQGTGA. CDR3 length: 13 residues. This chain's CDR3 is CASSRGGSYEQYF. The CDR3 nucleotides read TGTGCCAGCAGTCGGGGCGGGAGCTACGAGCAGTACTTC. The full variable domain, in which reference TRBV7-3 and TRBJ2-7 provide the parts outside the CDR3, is GAGVSQTPSNKVTEKGKYVELRCDPISGHTALYWYRQSLGQGPEFLIYFQGTGAADDSGLPNDRFFAVRPEGSVSTLKIQRTERGDSAVYLCASSRGGSYEQYFGPGTRLTVT.

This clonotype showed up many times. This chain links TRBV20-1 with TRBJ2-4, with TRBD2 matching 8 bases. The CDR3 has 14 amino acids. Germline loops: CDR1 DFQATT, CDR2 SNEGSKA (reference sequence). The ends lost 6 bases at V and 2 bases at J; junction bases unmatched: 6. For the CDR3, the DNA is TGCAGTGCGAGAAGCGGGAGAACCAAAAACATTCAGTACTTC. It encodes CSARSGRTKNIQYF.

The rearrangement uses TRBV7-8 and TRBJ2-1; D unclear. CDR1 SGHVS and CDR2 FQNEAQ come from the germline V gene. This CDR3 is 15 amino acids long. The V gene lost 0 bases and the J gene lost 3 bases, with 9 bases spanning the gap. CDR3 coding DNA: TGTGCCAGCAGCTTAGCGCGGAAAGGCTACAATGAGCAGTTCTTC. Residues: CASSLARKGYNEQFF.

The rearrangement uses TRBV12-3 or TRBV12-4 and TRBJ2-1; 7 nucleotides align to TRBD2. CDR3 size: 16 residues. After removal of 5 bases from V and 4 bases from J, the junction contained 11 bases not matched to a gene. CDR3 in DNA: TGTGCCAGCAGTGCTTTAATGCGGGGGAAATACAATGAGCAGTTCTTC. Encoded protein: CASSALMRGKYNEQFF.

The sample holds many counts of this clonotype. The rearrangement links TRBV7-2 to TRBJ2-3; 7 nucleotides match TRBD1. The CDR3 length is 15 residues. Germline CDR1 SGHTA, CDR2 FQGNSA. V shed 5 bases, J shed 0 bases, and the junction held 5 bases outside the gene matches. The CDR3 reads CASSVDRESTDTQYF. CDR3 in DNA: TGTGCCAGCAGCGTTGACAGGGAGAGCACAGATACGCAGTATTTT.

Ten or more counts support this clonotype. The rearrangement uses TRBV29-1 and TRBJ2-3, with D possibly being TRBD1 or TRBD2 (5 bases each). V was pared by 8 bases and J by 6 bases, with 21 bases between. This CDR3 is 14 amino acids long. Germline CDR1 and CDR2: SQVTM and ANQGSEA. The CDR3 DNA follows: TGCAGCATTTCCTCCGGGGCCCGAGGCGATACGCAGTATTTT. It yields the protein CSISSGARGDTQYF.

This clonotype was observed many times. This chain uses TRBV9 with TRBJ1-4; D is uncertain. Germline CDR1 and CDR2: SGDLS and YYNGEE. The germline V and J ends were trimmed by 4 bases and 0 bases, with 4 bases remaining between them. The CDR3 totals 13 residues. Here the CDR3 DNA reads TGTGCCAGCAGCTCGTCAACTAATGAAAAACTGTTTTTT. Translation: CASSSSTNEKLFF.

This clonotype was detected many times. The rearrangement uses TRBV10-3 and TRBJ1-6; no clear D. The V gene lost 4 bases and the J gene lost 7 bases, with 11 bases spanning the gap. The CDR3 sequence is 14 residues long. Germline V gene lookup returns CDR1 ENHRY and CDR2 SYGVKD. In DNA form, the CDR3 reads TGTGCCATCAGTGCCCCAGGAGAAAATTCACCCCTCCACTTT. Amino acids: CAISAPGENSPLHF.